Shown below are 27 T cell receptor beta chains from a single sample sequenced in a study of blood T cell repertoires in COVID-19. Libraries were prepared by immunoSEQ multiplex PCR; TCRdb keeps only in-frame clonotypes and omits some of them. The data contain 120,000 to 150,000 clones, approximately 81% of them seen just once; the ten biggest clones take up 4.5% to 6%. The sequenced sample was PBMCs or T cells enriched from blood (not recorded which). The receptor source for this set is a man aged 35 to 55 with acute COVID-19.

This clone was counted only a few times. The chain links TRBV7-2 to TRBJ1-2; 7 positions agree with TRBD1. Germline V lookup: CDR1 SGHTA, CDR2 FQGNSA. The CDR3 runs 16 residues. V dropped 5 bases and J dropped 0; count of bases not matched to a gene: 9. CDR3 nucleotide sequence: TGTGCCAGCAGCCGGGGATGGGACAGTCCTAACTATGGCTACACCTTC. The encoded protein is CASSRGWDSPNYGYTF.

The V call is TRBV6-5, the J call TRBJ2-2; 9 bases map to TRBD1. The CDR3 has 15 residues. CDR1 is MNHEY, CDR2 SVGAGI, per germline. Trimming at V came to 6 bases and at J to 3 bases, leaving 5 bases not matched to a gene. The CDR3 DNA reads as TGTGCCAGCAGCCGGACAGGGGTGGACACCGGGGAGCTGTTTTTT. It yields the protein CASSRTGVDTGELFF.

In its sample, this clone was seen once. The chain links TRBV10-3 to TRBJ1-3, with 10 nucleotides matching TRBD1. V shed 11 bases and J 2 bases; nucleotides not matched to a gene: 6. There are 14 residues in the CDR3. The germline gives CDR1 ENHRY, CDR2 SYGVKD. CDR3 region: CASTGGSAGNTIYF. The CDR3 region has the DNA TGTGCCTCGACAGGGGGCTCTGCTGGAAACACCATATATTTT.

The chain uses TRBV4-3 and TRBJ2-7; unclear D gene. The germline gives CDR1 LGHNA, CDR2 YSLEER. The CDR3 has 14 amino acids. Trimming took 0 bases from V and 3 from J, leaving 9 bases between them. This CDR3 reads CASSQEPRSYEQYF. For the CDR3, the DNA is TGCGCCAGCAGCCAAGAGCCTAGGAGCTACGAGCAGTACTTC.

This chain connects TRBV15 to TRBJ2-1; 11 bases fit TRBD2. Germline V lookup: CDR1 LNHNV, CDR2 YYDKDF (reference sequence). The V and J ends lost 5 bases and 7 bases, in that order; junction bases with no gene match: 4. The CDR3 extends over 14 amino acids. CDR3 nucleotide sequence: TGTGCCACCAGCGGTCGACTAGCGGGAAATGAGCAGTTCTTC. It codes for CATSGRLAGNEQFF. Variable domain in full (rest from reference TRBV15 and TRBJ2-1): DAMVIQNPRYQVTQFGKPVTLSCSQTLNHNVMYWYQQKSSQAPKLLFHYYDKDFNNEADTPDNFQSRRPNTSFCFLDIRSPGLGDTAMYLCATSGRLAGNEQFFGPGTRLTVL.

The V gene is TRBV12-3 or TRBV12-4, the J gene TRBJ1-6, with D unclear. The CDR3 extends over 13 amino acids. V gave up 10 bases and J gave up 0 bases, with 7 bases separating them. As DNA, the CDR3 is TGTGCCACCACTAGCTCCTATAATTCACCCCTCCACTTT. Its translation is CATTSSYNSPLHF.

The rearrangement joins TRBV7-9 to TRBJ1-5; 7 bases are a match to TRBD1. Germline values: CDR1 SEHNR, CDR2 FQNEAQ (reference sequence). The V segment lost 1 base and the J segment 10 bases; nucleotides outside the gene matches: 7. The CDR3 length is 14 residues. The CDR3 bases are TGTGCCAGCAGCTTAGGGACAGGCCTGTCCCCCCAGCATTTT. The encoded protein is CASSLGTGLSPQHF.

The chain links TRBV30 to TRBJ2-3; D call uncertain. Germline CDR1 and CDR2: GTSNPN and SVGIG (reference sequence). V was trimmed by 6 bases and J by 2 bases, leaving 12 bases between them. The CDR3 runs 13 residues. The DNA of the CDR3 is TGTGCCTGCCAGCGAGGATACACAGATACGCAGTATTTT. Protein sequence: CACQRGYTDTQYF.

This clone came up once. The V gene is TRBV27, the J gene TRBJ1-2; 9 bases are shared with TRBD1. J lost 8 bases, V lost 5 bases, and 6 bases had no gene match. The CDR3 totals 13 residues. Germline values: CDR1 MNHEY, CDR2 SMNVEV (reference sequence). CDR3 residues: CASSPGQGSGYTF. In DNA form, the CDR3 reads TGTGCCAGCAGTCCGGGACAGGGTTCAGGCTACACCTTC.

The chain uses TRBV27 and TRBJ1-6; 9 bases map to TRBD1. CDR3 length: 15 amino acids. Germline loops: CDR1 MNHEY, CDR2 SMNVEV (reference sequence). Trimming at V came to 7 bases and at J to 4 bases, leaving 5 bases not matched to a gene. CDR3 coding DNA: TGTGCCAGCACCGGGACAGGGACTTATAATTCACCCCTCCACTTT. Amino acids: CASTGTGTYNSPLHF.

The chain links TRBV7-9 to TRBJ2-7; 9 bases fit TRBD2. The germline V gene encodes CDR1 SEHNR and CDR2 FQNEAQ (reference sequence). With V trimmed by 7 bases and J by 0 bases, 7 bases remained unmatched. CDR3 length: 15 amino acids. This CDR3 reads CASTIAGVSSYEQYF. The CDR3 nucleotides read TGTGCCAGCACCATAGCGGGAGTGAGCTCCTACGAGCAGTACTTC.

The table lists this clone with a count of one. The chain has TRBV27 and TRBJ2-1; TRBD1 matches at 9 bases. Looked up from germline, CDR1 is MNHEY and CDR2 is SMNVEV (reference sequence). The CDR3 is 16 amino acids. V lost 5 bases to trimming and J lost 2 bases; unmatched junction nucleotides: 7. The CDR3: CASSPLRQGAYNEQFF. The CDR3 nucleotides read TGTGCCAGCAGTCCCCTCCGACAGGGGGCCTACAATGAGCAGTTCTTC.

The chain uses TRBV10-1 and TRBJ2-7; D remains unclear. Germline V gives CDR1 WNHNN, CDR2 SYGVQD (reference sequence). This CDR3 contains 15 residues. Trimming removed 2 bases at V and 3 bases at J, with 14 bases between. The CDR3 spells CASSEVRGGFYEQYF. CDR3 sequence (DNA): TGCGCCAGCAGTGAGGTTAGAGGTGGATTCTACGAGCAGTACTTC.

V usage is TRBV7-2 and J usage is TRBJ2-1, with D perhaps TRBD2 (5 bases). The germline V and J ends were trimmed by 1 base and 5 bases, with 12 bases remaining between them. CDR3 size: 15 residues. CDR1 is SGHTA, CDR2 FQGNSA, per germline. The CDR3: CASSLDRARDNEQFF. CDR3 coding DNA: TGTGCCAGCAGCTTAGATCGGGCGCGGGACAATGAGCAGTTCTTC.

The chain joins TRBV4-3 to TRBJ1-2, with no clear D. Germline CDR1 LGHNA, CDR2 YSLEER. V was cut by 4 bases and J by 0 bases, with 12 bases left in between. This CDR3 contains 15 residues. CDR3 amino acids: CASSREHRANYGYTF. The CDR3 nucleotides read TGCGCCAGCAGCCGAGAGCATCGAGCTAACTATGGCTACACCTTC.

This chain connects TRBV7-8 to TRBJ1-2; unclear D gene. The CDR3 covers 14 residues. Trimming took off 1 base at V and 1 base at J, with 7 bases between the two ends. Germline-derived CDR1 and CDR2 are SGHVS and FQNEAQ. CDR3 DNA sequence: TGTGCCAGCAGCTTAGGGCAGCGTAACTATGGCTACACCTTC. Translating gives CASSLGQRNYGYTF. Filled out from reference TRBV7-8 and TRBJ1-2, the complete variable domain reads GAGVSQSPRYKVAKRGQDVALRCDPISGHVSLFWYQQALGQGPEFLTYFQNEAQLDKSGLPSDRFFAERPEGSVSTLKIQRTQQEDSAVYLCASSLGQRNYGYTFGSGTRLTVV.

The chain links TRBV4-1 to TRBJ1-6; perhaps TRBD1 as D (5 bases). The germline V gene encodes CDR1 MGHRA and CDR2 YSYEKL. Between the trimmed V and J ends, which lost 2 bases and 5 bases, there was a span of 13 bases. The CDR3 length is 16 residues. The CDR3 nucleotides read TGCGCCAGCAGCCAATCTCCGACAGAGAATAATTCACCCCTCCACTTT. Translating gives CASSQSPTENNSPLHF.

CDR3 region: CASSLPGLAGYNEQFF. The CDR3 nucleotides read TGTGCCAGCAGCCTACCGGGACTAGCGGGGTACAATGAGCAGTTCTTC. The chain couples TRBV16 to TRBJ2-1, with TRBD2 identical over 13 bases. With V trimmed by 4 bases and J by 4 bases, 4 bases remained unmatched. CDR1 and CDR2 (germline): KGHSY, FQNENV. The length of the CDR3 is 16 residues.

The chain uses TRBV9 and TRBJ2-2; 12 bases fit TRBD2. Germline V CDR1 and CDR2: SGDLS, YYNGEE. The CDR3 extends over 18 amino acids. V lost 3 bases to trimming and J lost 4 bases; unmatched junction nucleotides: 10. The CDR3 sequence is CASSAGRGLAGTTGELFF. Written as DNA, the CDR3 is TGTGCCAGCAGCGCCGGAAGAGGACTAGCGGGAACCACCGGGGAGCTGTTTTTT. Full variable domain (missing parts from reference TRBV9 and TRBJ2-2): DSGVTQTPKHLITATGQRVTLRCSPRSGDLSVYWYQQSLDQGLQFLIQYYNGEERAKGNILERFSAQQFPDLHSELNLSSLELGDSALYFCASSAGRGLAGTTGELFFGEGSRLTVL.

The rearrangement links TRBV9 to TRBJ2-1; 16 positions match TRBD2. This CDR3 region has 16 residues. V shed 0 bases, J shed 8 bases, and the junction held 2 bases outside the gene matches. Looked up from germline, CDR1 is SGDLS and CDR2 is YYNGEE. The CDR3 coding sequence is TGTGCCAGCAGCGTAGTAGGGACTAGCGGGAGGGATGAGCAGTTCTTC. Protein sequence: CASSVVGTSGRDEQFF.

The chain combines TRBV6-2 or TRBV6-3 with TRBJ1-1, with 9 positions matching TRBD1. Germline assignment: CDR1 MNHEY and CDR2 SVGEGT. Losses at the gene ends were 2 bases for V and 12 bases for J; bases not matched to a gene: 10. This CDR3 comprises 14 residues. The CDR3 protein is CASSYPPGQGIPFF. For the CDR3, the DNA is TGTGCCAGCAGTTACCCTCCGGGACAGGGTATCCCTTTCTTT.

The chain combines TRBV19 with TRBJ2-1; 7 bases align to TRBD2. The J segment lost 6 bases and the V segment lost 5 bases, leaving 1 base of the junction unmatched. This CDR3 spans 12 amino acids. CDR1 and CDR2 (germline): LNHDA, SQIVND (reference sequence). The CDR3 protein is CASSWTSNEQFF. The CDR3 DNA sequence: TGTGCCAGTAGTTGGACTAGCAATGAGCAGTTCTTC.

The chain joins TRBV6-2 or TRBV6-3 to TRBJ1-1; no clear D gene. The CDR3 sequence is 11 residues long. The germline V gene encodes CDR1 MNHEY and CDR2 SVGEGT. V lost 5 bases, J lost 3 bases, and 4 bases lay in between. DNA for the CDR3: TGTGCCAGCAGTCGGGACACTGAAGCTTTCTTT. Amino acid sequence: CASSRDTEAFF.

The rearrangement uses TRBV10-3 and TRBJ2-5, with D possibly TRBD2 on 5 matching bases. This CDR3 has 15 amino acids. Germline V gives CDR1 ENHRY, CDR2 SYGVKD. V was cut by 2 bases and J by 4 bases, with 14 bases left in between. CDR3 sequence reads: CAISERGRLGETQYF. In DNA form, the CDR3 reads TGTGCCATCAGTGAGCGGGGTCGGTTAGGAGAGACCCAGTACTTC.

The rearrangement joins TRBV27 to TRBJ2-3; D is ambiguous. The CDR3 runs 15 residues. In germline, CDR1 is MNHEY, CDR2 SMNVEV (reference sequence). V dropped 4 bases and J dropped 2 bases, with 13 bases sitting between them. CDR3 sequence (DNA): TGTGCCAGCAGTTCGCCGGGTCCACCCACAGATACGCAGTATTTT. This encodes CASSSPGPPTDTQYF.

In this sample, this clone turned up once. The chain carries TRBV30 and TRBJ1-1; tentatively, D is TRBD1 (6 bases). Germline lookup yields CDR1 GTSNPN and CDR2 SVGIG (reference sequence). Between the trimmed V and J ends, which lost 0 bases and 0 bases, there was a span of 8 bases. CDR3 length: 14 amino acids. CDR3 in amino acids: CAWSVQGMNTEAFF. In DNA form, the CDR3 reads TGTGCCTGGAGTGTACAGGGAATGAACACTGAAGCTTTCTTT.

The gene calls are TRBV27 and TRBJ2-7; 8 bases match TRBD2. The CDR3 sequence is 16 residues long. Germline CDR1 reads MNHEY; CDR2 reads SMNVEV (reference sequence). J was trimmed by 3 bases and V by 1 base; bases with no gene match: 8. CDR3 residues: CASSLLKPAGVYEQYF. The DNA for the CDR3 is TGTGCCAGCAGTTTATTGAAGCCAGCGGGAGTCTACGAGCAGTACTTC.